This is a list of T cell receptor beta chains from one sample in a study of PD-L1 blockade in urothelial cancer. TCRdb's table, derived via immunoSEQ multiplex PCR, lists solely in-frame clones and lacks some. This sample yields 56,000 or so clones, of which approximately 86% are seen a single time; less than 3% belongs to the top ten. Source: PBMCs, taken around atezolizumab (anti-PD-L1) treatment. The receptors shown here come from a man aged 50-59 years with urothelial cancer. CDR3s include the opening cysteine and the closing phenylalanine or tryptophan. The order of the fields is CDR3 length, J gene, V gene, CDR3 protein.

16 TRBJ1-2 TRBV27 CASSLSFRGRGYGYTF
17 TRBJ1-1 TRBV27 CASSLTPGQGAGTEAFF
14 TRBJ2-7 TRBV12-1 CASSAGPGSYEQYF
13 TRBJ1-6 TRBV18 CASSSNSNSPLHF
16 TRBJ2-2 TRBV7-8 CASSPRTSGYTGELFF
16 TRBJ2-1 TRBV12-5 CASGLVRGGFYNEQFF
16 TRBJ2-1 TRBV5-1 CASSSKPSGSWDEQFF
17 TRBJ1-5 TRBV2 CASSEASPNYSNQPQHF
14 TRBJ1-6 TRBV30 CAWRGRGRNSPLHF
13 TRBJ2-7 TRBV19 CASSNRDNYEQYF
15 TRBJ2-7 TRBV6-1 CASSGTSGSSYEQYF
16 TRBJ1-2 TRBV27 CASSLRTGTTNYGYTF
14 TRBJ1-3 TRBV5-5 CASSLVAQGNTIYF
15 TRBJ2-1 TRBV11-2 CASSLSRYPYNEQFF
14 TRBJ1-3 TRBV30 CAWSAGQNRNTIYF
13 TRBJ2-7 TRBV7-8 CASSLYGSEEQYF
15 TRBJ1-5 TRBV30 CAWSAGQYSNQPQHF
17 TRBJ1-1 TRBV5-6 CASSPLDRGGLNTEAFF
19 TRBJ2-3 TRBV9 CASSPPPPWTSGLKDTQYF
14 TRBJ1-1 TRBV7-9 CASSFVTGGTEAFF
14 TRBJ1-1 TRBV19 CASIGTGGVPEAFF
15 TRBJ2-3 TRBV5-4 CASSPGNPNTDTQYF
17 TRBJ1-3 TRBV28 CASTRRANSYSGNTIYF
13 TRBJ2-7 TRBV6-6 CASSYPRHYEQYF
15 TRBJ2-7 TRBV18 CASSPPGQRGYEQYF
16 TRBJ2-2 TRBV6-5 CASSYSAGGNTGELFF
16 TRBJ2-7 TRBV6-5 CASSYSGLAGSYEQYF